This paragraph reports one T cell receptor (beta chain). Its antigen is unidentified. The data were taken from a study of cytomegalovirus exposure and HLA in healthy donors. The wider study: An early release of data contained roughly 86 million unique TCRs, which came from HLA-typed donors.

CDR1 is SGDLS and CDR2 is YYNGEE in the germline V gene. The CDR3 is 16 residues long. With 3 bases clipped from V and 3 bases from J, the junction kept 7 bases outside the gene matches. PCR primers comprised 60 Vbeta and 13 Jbeta primers. Sequenced by immunoSEQ multiplex PCR; TCRdb stores in-frame clones only, minus some. The table shows some 170,000 clones, with 60% to 80% occurring only once. Study results and caveats: Most subjects had HLA-A and HLA-B alleles reportedly predicted accurately by TCR beta sequences. The study listed some 160 cytomegalovirus-associated TCR beta chains. Specificity for CMV antigens was confirmed in vitro for a few of the CMV-associated chains.

The sample was PBMCs. The genes are TRBV9 and TRBJ2-2; 8 bases align to TRBD2. The TCR comes from a man in his forties or fifties in good health and CMV-seropositive. In nucleotides, the CDR3 is TGTGCCAGCAGCGCGGAGACTAGCGCCTACACCGGGGAGCTGTTTTTT. Translating it yields CASSAETSAYTGELFF.